This entry describes one T cell receptor beta chain. In the source study's methods: For nucleated cells, counts were estimated from reference gene primer amplification. Only in-frame clones appear in the TCRdb table, and some are missing; sequencing was by immunoSEQ multiplex PCR. The V and J calls and the clone size are those of that table, but D and trimming were determined from the DNA. The top ten clones hold 0.7% to 0.85% of a sample with some 260,000 clones, 70% to 90% of them seen once. This record belongs to a study of blood T cell repertoires in COVID-19. Looking at the study overall: COVID-19 samples, acute and convalescent, were from the United States, Italy and Spain. T cells, B-cell-depleted T cells, or PBMCs provided the cDNA or gDNA that served as material.

The V and J ends lost 3 bases and 0 bases respectively, with 9 bases between them. The germline V gene encodes CDR1 SQVTM and CDR2 ANQGSEA. This CDR3 is built from 13 residues. The source of this sequence is a woman aged 25 to 45 with acute or convalescent COVID-19. This chain links TRBV29-1 with TRBJ2-7, with a tentative D call TRBD2 (6 bases). Sequencing input: peripheral blood. Written as DNA, the CDR3 is TGCAGCGTTGATCGGGGGAGCTCCTACGAGCAGTACTTC. Residues: CSVDRGSSYEQYF.